This T cell receptor beta chain derives from a study of beta chain features in type 1 diabetes. The authors reverse transcribed all of the isolated RNA, so sequencing captured expressed TCRB transcripts. Sequencing was performed with immunoSEQ multiplex PCR; in TCRdb, only in-frame clones are kept and a portion is missing. This table holds about 110,000 clones, about two fifths found once. The CDR3 runs to 11 residues. V was clipped by 2 bases and J by 11 bases, with 11 bases between them. Per the germline V gene, CDR1 is DFQATT and CDR2 is SNEGSKA (reference sequence). This sequence joins TRBV20-1 and TRBJ2-3; D is undetermined. Sequencing input: stem cell memory CD4+ T cells from blood. This TCR was sampled from a woman aged 18-29 years in good health. The CDR3 DNA is TGCAGTGCTAGACGACTCCCCGAGCAGTATTTT. This codes for CSARRLPEQYF.